The clone carrying this T cell receptor (beta chain) has just one count. The data originate from a study of blood T cell repertoires in COVID-19. Study at large: Researchers got acute and convalescent COVID-19 samples from the United States, Italy and Spain. The cDNA or gDNA used as material had been derived from T cells, B-cell-depleted T cells, or PBMCs.

In the original analysis: Amplification of reference gene primers was used by the study to estimate nucleated cell counts. The data were produced by immunoSEQ multiplex PCR, yet TCRdb's version contains in-frame clones alone and is incomplete. V and J calls and clone size are those listed in that table; D and trimming were worked out from the DNA. The sample carries 70,000 or so clones, over 65% recorded once. Sequencing used peripheral blood. This TCR was sampled from a woman in her seventies with acute or convalescent COVID-19.

The CDR3 DNA is TGTGCCAGCAGTCGAGGCTCTGGAAACACCATATATTTT. This encodes CASSRGSGNTIYF. The V and J genes are TRBV6-5 and TRBJ1-3; D call uncertain. The CDR3 totals 13 residues. The germline CDR1 and CDR2 sequences are MNHEY and SVGAGI. Trimming pared 5 bases from V and 0 bases from J, leaving 5 bases between.